The rows below give T cell receptor beta chains drawn from one sample of a study of shared clonotypes between healthy human individuals. TCRdb's table, derived via immunoSEQ multiplex PCR, lists solely in-frame clones and lacks some. The repertoire includes roughly 2,300,000 clones, around 93% of them detected once, and around 0.38% sits in the top ten. The sample was naive CD4+ T cells from PBMCs. These receptors originate from a man aged 18 to 29 in good health. Some clones in this sample may be carry-over from other donors' samples. Both conserved end residues are part of each CDR3. A D gene is named only where the DNA matches it firmly. Clone size, where shown, is once, few, many, or a class for clones that have expanded.

abundance,j_gene,v_gene,d_gene,CDR3aa,CDR3nt
NA,TRBJ2-7,TRBV4-3,NA,CASSPHTNSYEQYF,TGCGCCAGCAGCCCTCACACTAACTCCTACGAGCAGTACTTC
NA,TRBJ1-5,TRBV2,NA,CASGLVKGPQHF,TGTGCCAGCGGGCTTGTTAAGGGGCCCCAGCATTTT
NA,TRBJ2-1,TRBV4-2,NA,CASSQEPIEQFF,TGTGCCAGCAGTCAAGAACCCATAGAGCAGTTCTTC
NA,TRBJ1-1,TRBV9,NA,CASSVAQGVMNTEAFF,TGTGCCAGCAGCGTAGCCCAGGGTGTCATGAACACTGAAGCTTTCTTT
NA,TRBJ2-7,TRBV5-1,NA,CASSLEANSYEQYF,TGCGCCAGCAGCTTGGAGGCCAACTCCTACGAGCAGTACTTC
NA,TRBJ2-5,TRBV5-1,NA,CASSLNRDETQYF,TGCGCCAGCAGCTTGAACAGGGACGAGACCCAGTACTTC
NA,TRBJ1-1,TRBV28,NA,CASSPWGRNTEAFF,TGTGCCAGCAGTCCCTGGGGTAGGAACACTGAAGCTTTCTTT
few,TRBJ1-1,TRBV30,TRBD1,CAWRTGLYTEAFF,TGTGCCTGGAGGACAGGGTTGTACACTGAAGCTTTCTTT
NA,TRBJ1-2,TRBV7-2,NA,CASSTVGWGPDYGYTF,TGTGCCAGCAGCACCGTCGGTTGGGGGCCGGACTATGGCTACACCTTC
NA,TRBJ1-5,TRBV28,NA,CASSSLFPDGQHF,TGTGCCAGCAGTTCCCTCTTTCCGGACGGCCAGCATTTT